These T cell receptor beta chains were read from a single sample in a study of T cell repertoires in cytomegalovirus infection. Antigens of these TCRs are unknown. TCRdb used MiXCR to reprocess the reads, holding one entry per CDR3 protein. The data hold tens of thousands of distinct CDR3 sequences, with 25% to 40% observed a single time. Sequencing was done on a sample of PBMCs, sequenced either directly or after in vitro stimulation (not recorded which). Receptors originate from a human donor in good health (CMV status not recorded). Some clones in this sample may be carry-over from other donors' samples. Both conserved end residues are part of each CDR3.

cdr3_aa	j_call	v_call
CASSLFPAGGNEQFF	TRBJ2-1	TRBV12-3/TRBV12-4
CASTRSGGSYNEQFF	TRBJ2-1	TRBV12-3/TRBV12-4
CSAFSGRGGGTYEQYF	TRBJ2-7	TRBV20-1
CASSLRGDPSYNEQFF	TRBJ2-1	TRBV28
CASSVWTSGGTGELFF	TRBJ2-2	TRBV7-6
CASSPLGVNEQFF	TRBJ2-1	TRBV18
CASSLRVRNDEQFF	TRBJ2-1	TRBV11-1
CSARDSRNTGGNEQFF	TRBJ2-1	TRBV20-1
CASSYLETQYF	TRBJ2-5	TRBV6-5
CASSQSVTSPSDRGQGGNQPQHF	TRBJ1-5	TRBV23-1
CSAPPGPQKTQYF	TRBJ2-5	TRBV20-1
CASSPEGVRTEAFF	TRBJ1-1	TRBV7-9
CASSKSSSYNEQFF	TRBJ2-1	TRBV6-5
CSAFAPGLYNEQFF	TRBJ2-1	TRBV20-1
CASSPLAGVYNEQFF	TRBJ2-1	TRBV18
CASSQELAGDTQYF	TRBJ2-3	TRBV4-3
CSAIRGSETQYF	TRBJ2-5	TRBV20-1
CASSRGQSWREGDTQYF	TRBJ2-3	TRBV4-3
CASSHQVTGNSPLHF	TRBJ1-6	TRBV4-1
CASVRGTAYGYTF	TRBJ1-2	TRBV2
CASSIDFNEQFF	TRBJ2-1	TRBV19
CASSIGATLSNYGYTF	TRBJ1-2	TRBV19
CASSSQGGKNQPQHF	TRBJ1-5	TRBV7-2
CAISEGFGRARSYNEQFF	TRBJ2-1	TRBV10-3
CASSSGQARGAFF	TRBJ1-1	TRBV19
CASSRGGPVYNEQFF	TRBJ2-1	TRBV6-5
CAISVASGAYTDTQYF	TRBJ2-3	TRBV10-3
CASSIPGLAVNNEQFF	TRBJ2-1	TRBV19
CASRGGGAGTGELFF	TRBJ2-2	TRBV10-2
CAWSVLAWGYTF	TRBJ1-2	TRBV30
CASSRQGDKPQHF	TRBJ1-5	TRBV12-3/TRBV12-4
CASSPKVSGANVLTF	TRBJ2-6	TRBV7-2